The entry below describes one TCR beta chain. Its antigen is still unknown. The sample comes from a study of T cells in localized non-small cell lung cancer. Overall study results and limits: Sequence data derive from only one tumor region, so heterogeneity remains possible.

The repertoire was sequenced with immunoSEQ multiplex PCR; TCRdb's copy has only in-frame clones and lacks some. The repertoire holds tens of thousands of clones, about 90% seen once, with 22% in the top ten. Trimming removed 4 bases from V and 4 bases from J; junction bases left unmatched: 12. The germline V gene encodes CDR1 SGDLS and CDR2 YYNGEE. The CDR3 consists of 17 residues. The sample here was peripheral blood, taken before any cancer treatment. The clonotype originates from a man between 40 and 70 years old with stage I squamous cell lung carcinoma. The rearrangement uses TRBV9 and TRBJ1-2, with TRBD1 matching over 11 bases. This chain's CDR3 is CASSQVDRGRGVYGYTF. The DNA of the CDR3 is TGTGCCAGCAGCCAGGTGGACAGGGGGCGCGGAGTCTATGGCTACACCTTC.